Following are 6 T cell receptor beta chains from one sample sequenced in a study of blood T cell repertoires in COVID-19. Clones were sequenced by immunoSEQ multiplex PCR, and TCRdb holds only the in-frame ones, with some missing. Among about 230,000 clones listed, about nine tenths were seen once. The sample comprised PBMCs or T cells enriched from blood (not recorded which). All receptors come from a woman between 40 and 50 years old with acute COVID-19.

This clone turned up a few times. CDR3 sequence: CAWSRGHPSFNQPQHF. In DNA, the CDR3 is TGTGCCTGGAGTAGAGGACATCCCTCCTTTAATCAGCCCCAGCATTTT. The V call is TRBV30, the J call TRBJ1-5, with a tentative D call TRBD1 (5 bases). The V end lost 2 bases, the J end lost 4 bases, and 18 bases lay between the germline ends. This CDR3 spans 16 amino acids. Germline-derived CDR1 and CDR2 are GTSNPN and SVGIG (reference sequence).

CDR3: CASSSTAPNQPQHF. CDR3 nucleotide sequence: TGTGCCAGCAGCTCGACAGCGCCCAATCAGCCCCAGCATTTT. The chain employs TRBV7-9 and TRBJ1-5; perhaps TRBD1 as D (5 bases). The germline V gene has CDR1 SEHNR and CDR2 FQNEAQ (reference sequence). The germline V and J ends were trimmed by 4 bases and 3 bases, with 10 bases remaining between them. CDR3 length: 14 residues.

This clone was seen just once. The DNA is omitted, as the CDR3 cannot be located on it reliably, and the CDR3 follows TCRdb's listing. The chain employs TRBV29-1 and TRBJ1-5. Germline CDR1 reads SQVTM; CDR2 reads ANQGSEA. Inclusive of both ends, the CDR3 amounts to 23 amino acids. The CDR3 protein is CSPREGISPSILVMEGGDKPQHF.

The chain is built from TRBV9 and TRBJ1-1; D gene unclear. Germline loops: CDR1 SGDLS, CDR2 YYNGEE. Between the trimmed V and J ends, which lost 7 bases and 3 bases, there was a span of 22 bases. CDR3 length: 16 residues. In nucleotides, the CDR3 is TGTGCCAGCTCGGTCGAGGGTGTACATTACGACACTGAAGCTTTCTTT. The encoded protein is CASSVEGVHYDTEAFF. Full variable domain (rest looked up from reference TRBV9 and TRBJ1-1): DSGVTQTPKHLITATGQRVTLRCSPRSGDLSVYWYQQSLDQGLQFLIQYYNGEERAKGNILERFSAQQFPDLHSELNLSSLELGDSALYFCASSVEGVHYDTEAFFGQGTRLTVV.

The CDR3 region has the DNA TGTGCCAGCAGCGTAGACGGGACAGGGAATTCACCCCTCCACTTT. It encodes CASSVDGTGNSPLHF. The J gene is TRBJ1-6, the V gene TRBV9, with 9 positions matching TRBD1. This CDR3 has 15 amino acids. Germline V gene lookup returns CDR1 SGDLS and CDR2 YYNGEE. Trimming removed 0 bases from V and 7 bases from J; junction bases left unmatched: 2.

This rearrangement joins TRBV10-1 to TRBJ1-1; D is unresolved. The V gene lost 6 bases and the J gene lost 2 bases, with 10 bases spanning the gap. The CDR3 extends over 13 amino acids. Germline-derived CDR1 and CDR2 are WNHNN and SYGVQD (reference sequence). The CDR3 coding sequence is TGCGCCAGCAGGGAATCAGGTAACACTGAAGCTTTCTTT. Residues: CASRESGNTEAFF.